The present entry profiles one T cell receptor (beta chain) with its context. Repertoires were generated with immunoSEQ multiplex PCR, while TCRdb's copy carries only in-frame clones and drops some. The repertoire consists of 88,000 or so clones, with around 79% occurring once and the leading ten covering 24%. This specimen belongs to a study of blood T cell repertoires in COVID-19. The CDR3 contains 16 residues. Germline V CDR1 and CDR2: MDHEN, SYDVKM. The junction had 7 bases not matched to a gene; V was cut back by 3 bases and J by 0 bases. V gene TRBV28 combines with J gene TRBJ2-5; 7 bases are a match to TRBD1. Sequenced material: peripheral blood. This TCR derives from a human donor in a cohort sampled during active COVID-19. For the CDR3, the DNA is TGTGCCAGCAGTTTTGACCCGGACAGGTACCAAGAGACCCAGTACTTC. It translates to CASSFDPDRYQETQYF.